These T cell receptor beta chains were read from a single sample in a study of regulatory T cells in long-lasting Graves disease. From the multiplex PCR reads, TCRdb called clonotypes with MiXCR, one entry per CDR3 protein. The data contain 550,000 to 700,000 distinct CDR3 sequences, 15% to 20% of them singletons. Another study also made use of these data, one on T cells in Graves' hyperthyroidism and ophthalmopathy.

The specimen was peripheral blood mononuclear cells (PBMCs), collected at new diagnosis, from a patient treated with antithyroid drugs. The receptors were gathered from a man younger than 35 with Graves disease. Each CDR3 is given with its conserved first and last residue. Fields, in order: CDR3 protein, CDR3 DNA, J gene, CDR3 length, D gene, V gene, clone size. A D gene is named only where the DNA matches it firmly. Clone size appears in some rows only: once, few, many, or a class for an expanded clone.

CASSSSEEREGYEQYF	TGTGCCAGCAGCTCCTCTGAAGAGCGGGAGGGGTACGAGCAGTACTTC	TRBJ2-7	16	TRBD2	TRBV5-8	.
CASSLLAGSHNEQFF	TGTGCCAGCAGCTTACTAGCGGGGAGCCACAATGAGCAGTTCTTC	TRBJ2-1	15	TRBD2	TRBV7-2	.
CAWQRDRGQGYTF	TGTGCCTGGCAACGGGACAGGGGGCAAGGCTACACCTTC	TRBJ1-2	13	TRBD1	TRBV30	many
CSASFPRENSYEQYF	TGCAGTGCTTCTTTTCCGCGGGAGAATTCCTACGAGCAGTACTTC	TRBJ2-7	15	TRBD2	TRBV20-1	.
CAWRIDRGRGEQYF	TGTGCCTGGAGGATCGACAGGGGCCGAGGCGAGCAGTACTTC	TRBJ2-7	14	TRBD1	TRBV30	many
CAWSGTGYEQYF	TGTGCCTGGAGTGGGACAGGTTACGAGCAGTACTTC	TRBJ2-7	12	TRBD1	TRBV30	many
CASSFLFRAYNEQFF	TGTGCCAGCAGTTTCTTGTTTCGGGCCTACAATGAGCAGTTCTTC	TRBJ2-1	15	.	TRBV12-3/TRBV12-4	many
CSERYGATEAFF	TGCAGTGAGCGCTACGGAGCGACTGAAGCTTTCTTT	TRBJ1-1	12	.	TRBV20-1	few
CASSQVGGLGGYTF	TGCGCCAGCAGCCAAGTTGGGGGTTTGGGCGGCTACACCTTC	TRBJ1-2	14	.	TRBV4-1	.
CASSFSAANEQYF	TGTGCCAGCAGCTTCTCCGCTGCAAACGAGCAGTACTTC	TRBJ2-7	13	.	TRBV7-3	many
CASSLEPGGEQYF	TGTGCCAGCAGTTTAGAGCCGGGCGGCGAGCAGTACTTC	TRBJ2-7	13	.	TRBV27	.
CASGQQGAGWGANVLTF	TGTGCCAGCGGTCAACAGGGGGCGGGGTGGGGGGCCAACGTCCTGACTTTC	TRBJ2-6	17	TRBD1	TRBV7-3	few
CSVADGTGGETQYF	TGCAGCGTCGCAGACGGGACAGGGGGAGAGACCCAGTACTTC	TRBJ2-5	14	TRBD1	TRBV29-1	many
CAWSSIIQPTMSGANVLTF	TGTGCCTGGAGTAGTATCATCCAGCCCACGATGTCTGGGGCCAACGTCCTGACTTTC	TRBJ2-6	19	.	TRBV30	many
CASSGLAETTDTQYF	TGTGCCAGCAGTGGGTTAGCGGAGACCACAGATACGCAGTATTTT	TRBJ2-3	15	.	TRBV2	few
CASSLWSSLTSTDTQYF	TGTGCCAGCAGTCTATGGAGTAGTCTAACTAGCACAGATACGCAGTATTTT	TRBJ2-3	17	.	TRBV6-1	few
CASSQDRSISRNTDTQYF	TGTGCCAGCAGCCAAGATCGGTCCATCTCGCGGAACACAGATACGCAGTATTTT	TRBJ2-3	18	.	TRBV3-1	many
CASSLYGSSNTEAFF	TGCGCCAGCAGCTTGTACGGCAGCTCGAACACTGAAGCTTTCTTT	TRBJ1-1	15	.	TRBV5-1	many
CSASLKGTGNTIYF	TGCAGTGCTAGTCTGAAAGGGACTGGAAACACCATATATTTT	TRBJ1-3	14	.	TRBV20-1	few
CSARSMDRSIYGYTF	TGCAGTGCTAGAAGCATGGACAGGTCCATCTATGGCTACACCTTC	TRBJ1-2	15	TRBD1	TRBV20-1	few
CASSLQGWGQSETQYF	TGTGCCAGCAGTTTACAAGGCTGGGGGCAATCGGAGACCCAGTACTTC	TRBJ2-5	16	.	TRBV12-3/TRBV12-4	many
CASSLWEISSGLSYNEQFF	TGCGCCAGCAGCTTGTGGGAGATTTCTAGCGGCTTATCCTACAATGAGCAGTTCTTC	TRBJ2-1	19	TRBD2	TRBV5-1	few
CASSVGTDVNQPQHF	TGTGCCAGCAGCGTAGGGACAGATGTCAATCAGCCCCAGCATTTT	TRBJ1-5	15	.	TRBV9	many
CASRMTGTVSPLHF	TGCGCCAGCAGAATGACAGGGACGGTCTCACCCCTCCACTTT	TRBJ1-6	14	TRBD1	TRBV5-1	few
CASSFEGIGAETQYF	TGCGCCAGCAGCTTTGAAGGCATCGGGGCGGAGACCCAGTACTTC	TRBJ2-5	15	.	TRBV5-1	many
CSANTYRTGYNEKLFF	TGCAGTGCTAATACTTACCGGACAGGGTATAATGAAAAACTGTTTTTT	TRBJ1-4	16	TRBD1	TRBV20-1	few
CSARDPVTSGRVGKTQYF	TGCAGTGCTAGAGATCCCGTGACTAGCGGGAGGGTCGGAAAGACCCAGTACTTC	TRBJ2-5	18	TRBD2	TRBV20-1	many
CASSLWWKRVGTDTQYF	TGTGCCAGCAGCTTATGGTGGAAGCGGGTCGGGACAGATACGCAGTATTTT	TRBJ2-3	17	.	TRBV7-3	.
CSAPTGLAGPYTTDTQYF	TGCAGTGCTCCTACGGGACTAGCGGGCCCATACACGACAGATACGCAGTATTTT	TRBJ2-3	18	TRBD2	TRBV20-1	.
CSVDDSLRGYTF	TGCAGCGTTGATGACAGTTTGAGAGGCTACACCTTC	TRBJ1-2	12	.	TRBV29-1	.
CASSSRGEVNTEAFF	TGTGCCAGCTCATCAAGGGGGGAGGTGAACACTGAAGCTTTCTTT	TRBJ1-1	15	.	TRBV19	.
CAWSRSGFGEQFF	TGTGCCTGGAGCCGGAGCGGCTTTGGTGAGCAGTTCTTC	TRBJ2-1	13	.	TRBV30	few
CSVPRAGDDEQFF	TGCAGCGTCCCTAGGGCAGGGGACGATGAGCAGTTCTTC	TRBJ2-1	13	.	TRBV29-1	.
CASSYTGGPSDTQYF	TGTGCCAGCAGCTATACGGGAGGGCCTTCAGATACGCAGTATTTT	TRBJ2-3	15	TRBD2	TRBV7-9	.
CASRPQGAYEQYF	TGTGCCAGCAGGCCTCAGGGGGCCTACGAGCAGTACTTC	TRBJ2-7	13	TRBD1	TRBV28	.
CATSIEGGSTDTQYF	TGTGCCACCAGCATCGAGGGCGGGAGCACAGATACGCAGTATTTT	TRBJ2-3	15	.	TRBV15	.
CASSPTSGREGTDTQYF	TGTGCCAGCAGCCCGACTAGCGGGAGGGAGGGCACAGATACGCAGTATTTT	TRBJ2-3	17	TRBD2	TRBV7-9	.
CASSFRGRGEAFF	TGTGCCAGCAGCTTCCGGGGGCGCGGGGAAGCTTTCTTT	TRBJ1-1	13	.	TRBV13	.
CASVFSGNELGGELFF	TGTGCTAGTGTCTTTAGCGGGAATGAGCTGGGCGGGGAGCTGTTTTTT	TRBJ2-2	16	TRBD2	TRBV12-5	many
CASSFRDPRDIQYF	TGTGCCAGCAGTTTCCGGGACCCCAGGGACATTCAGTACTTC	TRBJ2-4	14	.	TRBV27	many
CAWSVGRDSTF	TGTGCCTGGAGTGTAGGCAGGGACTCCACCTTC	TRBJ1-2	11	.	TRBV30	many
CASSLGGLAYEQYF	TGTGCCAGCAGCTTAGGGGGCCTTGCCTACGAGCAGTACTTC	TRBJ2-7	14	.	TRBV7-9	.
CSAAGGGRERSFYEQYF	TGCAGTGCTGCGGGCGGGGGGCGGGAGAGATCCTTCTACGAGCAGTACTTC	TRBJ2-7	17	TRBD2	TRBV20-1	many
CASSSPGNQPQHF	TGTGCCAGCAGTTCCCCAGGCAATCAGCCCCAGCATTTT	TRBJ1-5	13	.	TRBV12-3/TRBV12-4	few
CASSSSMTEAYF	TGTGCCAGCAGTTCATCTATGACGGAAGCCTACTTC	TRBJ2-5	12	.	TRBV27	few
CASRRRQVGEAFF	TGTGCCAGCAGAAGGAGACAGGTGGGAGAAGCTTTCTTT	TRBJ1-1	13	.	TRBV5-5	.
CASSDSTGAGGNQPQHF	TGTGCCAGCAGTGATAGTACAGGGGCTGGGGGCAATCAGCCCCAGCATTTT	TRBJ1-5	17	TRBD1	TRBV12-3/TRBV12-4	many
CASRVSGSSYNEQFF	TGTGCCAGCAGGGTAAGCGGGAGCTCCTACAATGAGCAGTTCTTC	TRBJ2-1	15	TRBD2	TRBV2	many
CASRTQGVGYTF	TGTGCCAGCAGGACACAGGGGGTTGGCTACACCTTC	TRBJ1-2	12	TRBD1	TRBV2	many
CSARDVGLAGGSSYNEQFF	TGCAGTGCTAGAGATGTAGGACTAGCGGGAGGGAGCTCCTACAATGAGCAGTTCTTC	TRBJ2-1	19	TRBD2	TRBV20-1	.
CASGLEAYYSYNEQFF	TGTGCTAGTGGTCTGGAGGCCTACTACTCCTACAATGAGCAGTTCTTC	TRBJ2-1	16	.	TRBV12-5	many
CSVTGGDNNYGYTF	TGCAGCGTGACCGGAGGGGACAACAACTATGGCTACACCTTC	TRBJ1-2	14	.	TRBV29-1	.
CASSYRKGYSYEQYF	TGTGCCAGCAGCTACAGGAAGGGATACTCCTACGAGCAGTACTTC	TRBJ2-7	15	.	TRBV12-3/TRBV12-4	many
CSARARGSGGLAHRAQFF	TGCAGTGCTAGAGCCCGGGGTAGCGGGGGACTAGCCCATAGGGCGCAGTTCTTC	TRBJ2-1	18	TRBD2	TRBV20-1	once